Following are 31 T cell receptor beta chains from one sample sequenced in a study of CD8+ T cells in alopecia areata. Investigators isolated RNA and reverse transcribed it into cDNA to act as the sequencing template. The method was immunoSEQ multiplex PCR; TCRdb's version includes in-frame clones alone and lacks a portion of them. This sample yields more than 150,000 clones, of which around 50% are seen a single time; about 14% belongs to the top ten. This specimen consisted of CD4+ T cells sorted from blood, obtained at week 0. These TCRs come from a human donor with alopecia areata.

This clone has more than one count but fewer than ten. The chain recombines TRBV5-4 with TRBJ2-3; 8 bases align to TRBD2. Germline V gene data show CDR1 as SGHNT and CDR2 as YYREEE (reference sequence). V trimming: 2 bases; J trimming: 5 bases; junction bases outside the gene matches: 4. This CDR3 is built from 14 residues. The CDR3 loop is CASSLAGAKDTQYF. The CDR3 nucleotides read TGTGCCAGCAGCTTAGCGGGGGCAAAAGATACGCAGTATTTT.

The rearrangement uses TRBV4-2 and TRBJ1-5; 9 bases agree with TRBD1. Unmatched junction bases numbered 13, after V lost 3 bases and J lost 7 bases. The CDR3 extends over 17 amino acids. The V gene's germline CDR1 is LGHNA and CDR2 YNFKEQ. In nucleotides, the CDR3 is TGTGCCAGCAGCCACGACGGTACAGGGGGCAAGAGCCAGCCCCAGCATTTT. This codes for CASSHDGTGGKSQPQHF.

The genes are TRBV19 and TRBJ1-1, with TRBD1 matching over 8 bases. Looked up from germline, CDR1 is LNHDA and CDR2 is SQIVND (reference sequence). The V segment lost 6 bases and the J segment 0 bases; nucleotides outside the gene matches: 3. The CDR3 spans 14 residues. The CDR3 sequence is CASRRQGLNTEAFF. The CDR3 nucleotides read TGTGCCAGTAGGCGACAGGGGCTGAACACTGAAGCTTTCTTT. The full variable domain, rest sourced from reference TRBV19 and TRBJ1-1, is DGGITQSPKYLFRKEGQNVTLSCEQNLNHDAMYWYRQDPGQGLRLIYYSQIVNDFQKGDIAEGYSVSREKKESFPLTVTSAQKNPTAFYLCASRRQGLNTEAFFGQGTRLTVV.

In its sample, this clone was seen a few times. V usage is TRBV7-9 and J usage is TRBJ1-2, with 8 bases lining up with TRBD1. Germline V gene data show CDR1 as SEHNR and CDR2 as FQNEAQ (reference sequence). The trim removed 3 bases at V and 1 base at J, leaving 4 bases unmatched. The CDR3 consists of 15 residues. The CDR3 DNA reads as TGTGCCAGCAGCTTCCGGGACAGGAATAACTATGGCTACACCTTC. This gives the protein CASSFRDRNNYGYTF.

This clone was counted once. This chain links TRBV18 with TRBJ2-3, with TRBD2 as a possible D gene (5 bases). Germline V gene lookup returns CDR1 KGHSH and CDR2 LQKENI. V lost 3 bases, J lost 2 bases, and 9 bases lay in between. The CDR3 has 14 residues. CDR3 nucleotides: TGTGCCAGCTCACCGGGAGACACCACAGATACGCAGTATTTT. This translates into CASSPGDTTDTQYF.

This clone has just a few counts. CDR3 loop: CASSSPVSAPWGYTF. In DNA, the CDR3 is TGTGCCAGCAGTTCCCCCGTTTCGGCCCCCTGGGGCTACACCTTC. This rearrangement joins TRBV6-6 to TRBJ1-2; D remains ambiguous. V was clipped by 4 bases and J by 8 bases, with 20 bases between them. CDR3 length equals 15 residues. Germline V gives CDR1 MNHNY, CDR2 SVGAGI (reference sequence).

The chain uses TRBV30 and TRBJ2-7; maybe TRBD1 (6 bases). The CDR3 length is 14 residues. V lost 1 base, J lost 4 bases, and 14 bases lay in between. Germline V lookup: CDR1 GTSNPN, CDR2 SVGIG (reference sequence). The CDR3 loop reads CAWSGEQGPYEQYF. The CDR3, as DNA: TGTGCCTGGAGTGGAGAACAGGGTCCATACGAGCAGTACTTC.

CDR3 DNA sequence: TGTGCCAGCAGTAGGCAGCGGACAGATACGCAGTATTTT. Its translation is CASSRQRTDTQYF. The rearrangement joins TRBV5-6 to TRBJ2-3; TRBD2 is a possible D gene (5 bases). CDR3 length: 13 residues. CDR1 is SGHDT, CDR2 YYEEEE, per germline. The V and J ends lost 5 bases and 3 bases respectively, with 10 bases between them. Full variable domain (outside the CDR3, taken from reference TRBV5-6 and TRBJ2-3): DAGVTQSPTHLIKTRGQQVTLRCSPKSGHDTVSWYQQALGQGPQFIFQYYEEEERQRGNFPDRFSGHQFPNYSSELNVNALLLGDSALYLCASSRQRTDTQYFGPGTRLTVL.

The chain links TRBV2 to TRBJ2-5, with TRBD1 matching over 8 bases. The CDR3 loop spans 14 amino acids. Trimming took 7 bases from V and 7 from J; bases not matched to a gene: 11. The germline gives CDR1 SNHLY, CDR2 FYNNEI. The CDR3 loop reads CASTSTGATGTQYF. CDR3 bases: TGTGCCAGCACCTCGACAGGGGCGACGGGGACCCAGTACTTC.

This chain joins TRBV23-1 and TRBJ1-5, with D possibly matching TRBD1 (5 bases). TRBV23-1 is identified as an open reading frame with a role that is uncertain. V was trimmed by 0 bases and J by 2 bases, leaving 17 bases between them. The CDR3 is 18 residues long. CDR3 residues: CASSQSTDPPRGNQPQHF. For the CDR3, the DNA is TGCGCCAGCAGTCAATCGACTGACCCTCCCAGGGGCAATCAGCCCCAGCATTTT.

The rearrangement uses TRBV6-6 and TRBJ2-2; D is uncertain. V was pared by 8 bases and J by 0 bases, with 4 bases between. The germline CDR1 and CDR2 sequences are MNHNY and SVGAGI (reference sequence). CDR3 length: 12 amino acids. The CDR3 DNA reads as TGTGCCAGCGAGTCGAACACCGGGGAGCTGTTTTTT. This sequence encodes CASESNTGELFF.

Concerning this clone itself: Being one base from a much bigger clone, this may be a read error. The rearrangement joins TRBV25-1 to TRBJ2-1; TRBD2 agrees at 8 bases. Trimming at V came to 6 bases and at J to 5 bases, leaving 12 bases not matched to a gene. Germline assignment: CDR1 MGHDK and CDR2 SYGVNS. There are 16 residues in the CDR3. This chain's CDR3 is CASSPIGGGIDNEQFF. CDR3 DNA sequence: TGTGCCAGCAGCCCAATAGGCGGGGGGATTGACAATGAGCAGTTCTTC.

The chain employs TRBV30 and TRBJ2-6, with TRBD1 identical over 7 bases. Looked up from germline, CDR1 is GTSNPN and CDR2 is SVGIG (reference sequence). V lost 6 bases to trimming and J lost 1 base; unmatched junction nucleotides: 9. This CDR3 has 16 residues. The CDR3: CACDRATLSGANVLTF. DNA of the CDR3: TGTGCCTGCGACAGGGCCACCTTGTCTGGGGCCAACGTCCTGACTTTC.

The V call is TRBV5-1, the J call TRBJ2-5; D ambiguous. Looked up from germline, CDR1 is SGHRS and CDR2 is YFSETQ. Trimming stripped 3 bases from V and 1 base from J, with 4 bases between. The CDR3 runs 12 residues. The chain's CDR3 is CASSSAQETQYF. Written as DNA, the CDR3 is TGCGCCAGCAGCTCCGCCCAAGAGACCCAGTACTTC.

In its sample, this clone was seen a few times. The rearrangement joins TRBV5-6 to TRBJ1-5; possible D gene TRBD1, 5 bases. Looked up from germline, CDR1 is SGHDT and CDR2 is YYEEEE. The V and J ends lost 1 base and 7 bases respectively, with 9 bases between them. There are 13 residues in the CDR3. CDR3 residues: CASSLRRDQPQHF. The DNA for the CDR3 is TGTGCCAGCAGCTTGAGGAGGGACCAGCCCCAGCATTTT.

The chain combines TRBV30 with TRBJ2-5; TRBD2 is a possible D gene (6 bases). The CDR3 sequence is 13 residues long. Trimming left V 2 bases short and J 7 bases short, with 14 bases between. The germline V gene encodes CDR1 GTSNPN and CDR2 SVGIG (reference sequence). The CDR3 DNA reads as TGTGCCTGGAGTTTAACTAGCCGGAGGACCCAGTACTTC. Its protein product is CAWSLTSRRTQYF.

The sample holds a few counts of this clone. This chain links TRBV30 with TRBJ2-7; tentative D call: TRBD1 (6 bases). The V gene's germline CDR1 is GTSNPN and CDR2 SVGIG (reference sequence). V was clipped by 5 bases and J by 3 bases, with 17 bases between them. CDR3 length: 14 amino acids. CDR3 DNA: TGTGCCTGGGGCCCAGGGGCAGGGCTCTACGAGCAGTACTTC. This codes for CAWGPGAGLYEQYF.

The genes are TRBV6-1 and TRBJ2-1; 7 bases align to TRBD1. V shed 8 bases, J shed 5 bases, and the junction held 9 bases outside the gene matches. Germline lookup yields CDR1 MNHNS and CDR2 SASEGT. The CDR3 has 14 residues. The CDR3 DNA is TGTGCCAGCGAGACCGGACAGGCGAACAATGAGCAGTTCTTC. Translation gives CASETGQANNEQFF.

This clone was detected only a few times. The rearrangement joins TRBV27 to TRBJ1-1; 7 bases map to TRBD1. CDR1 MNHEY and CDR2 SMNVEV come from the germline V gene (reference sequence). The CDR3 has 14 residues. Losses at the gene ends were 3 bases for V and 10 bases for J; bases not matched to a gene: 11. CDR3 amino acids: CASSFRDASGGAFF. The CDR3 DNA is TGTGCCAGCAGTTTCCGGGACGCCTCAGGGGGAGCTTTCTTT.

The chain joins TRBV7-2 to TRBJ2-1; weak D call: TRBD2 (6 bases). Trimming stripped 1 base from V and 4 bases from J, with 11 bases between. Germline values: CDR1 SGHTA, CDR2 FQGNSA. This CDR3 region has 15 residues. The CDR3 sequence: CASSLVAAEYNEQFF. The CDR3 nucleotides read TGTGCCAGCAGCTTAGTAGCGGCGGAGTACAATGAGCAGTTCTTC.

This chain joins TRBV15 and TRBJ2-5; either TRBD1 or TRBD2 may supply D (5 bases each). Germline CDR1 LNHNV, CDR2 YYDKDF (reference sequence). CDR3 size: 15 residues. Trimming removed 1 base from V and 1 base from J, with 10 bases in between. As DNA, the CDR3 is TGTGCCACCAGCAGAGGGGGACGGACCCAAGAGACCCAGTACTTC. It specifies CATSRGGRTQETQYF.

The chain has TRBV29-1 and TRBJ1-1, with D possibly TRBD1 on 5 matching bases. The V end was cut by 4 bases, the J end by 5 bases, with 11 bases between. Germline V gene sequence: CDR1 SQVTM, CDR2 ANQGSEA. The CDR3 covers 12 residues. CDR3 loop: CSVGRRETEAFF. CDR3 sequence (DNA): TGCAGCGTTGGCCGCAGGGAAACTGAAGCTTTCTTT. Combining the CDR3 with reference TRBV29-1 and TRBJ1-1 gives the whole variable domain SAVISQKPSRDICQRGTSLTIQCQVDSQVTMMFWYRQQPGQSLTLIATANQGSEATYESGFVIDKFPISRPNLTFSTLTVSNMSPEDSSIYLCSVGRRETEAFFGQGTRLTVV.

This clone occurred once. The chain joins TRBV5-1 to TRBJ1-2; no reliable D call. The CDR3 has 14 amino acids. Germline CDR1 SGHRS, CDR2 YFSETQ. V lost 0 bases to trimming and J lost 2 bases, with 8 bases between them. The CDR3 DNA reads TGCGCCAGCAGCTTGGCAGAGTCAAACTATGGCTACACCTTC. As protein: CASSLAESNYGYTF.

The chain has TRBV29-1 and TRBJ1-2; 10 bases align to TRBD1. Germline V gene lookup returns CDR1 SQVTM and CDR2 ANQGSEA. This CDR3 has 13 residues. With 6 bases clipped from V and 8 bases from J, the junction kept 9 bases outside the gene matches. In DNA, the CDR3 is TGCAGCGTCTACGACAGGGGGCAAGGAGGCTACACCTTC. This sequence encodes CSVYDRGQGGYTF.

The sample holds a few counts of this clone. Here the CDR3 reads CASRDGYEQYF. The DNA for the CDR3 is TGTGCCAGCAGAGACGGTTACGAGCAGTACTTC. V and J are TRBV2 and TRBJ2-7; D is uncertain. This CDR3 comprises 11 residues. Germline V gene data show CDR1 as SNHLY and CDR2 as FYNNEI. V was pared by 6 bases and J by 4 bases, with 7 bases between.

The chain links TRBV30 to TRBJ1-2, with TRBD1 matching 8 bases. The CDR3 loop spans 14 amino acids. Unmatched junction bases numbered 4, after V lost 0 bases and J lost 4 bases. Germline V gene data show CDR1 as GTSNPN and CDR2 as SVGIG (reference sequence). The CDR3 region is CAWSVRTGGYGYTF. The CDR3 DNA reads as TGTGCCTGGAGTGTACGAACAGGGGGCTATGGCTACACCTTC. The full variable domain, in which reference TRBV30 and TRBJ1-2 provide the parts outside the CDR3, is SQTIHQWPATLVQPVGSPLSLECTVEGTSNPNLYWYRQAAGRGLQLLFYSVGIGQISSEVPQNLSASRPQDRQFILSSKKLLLSDSGFYLCAWSVRTGGYGYTFGSGTRLTVV.

The chain has TRBV10-3 and TRBJ1-6, with a possible D match to TRBD1 (6 bases). This CDR3 has 13 amino acids. The V and J ends lost 9 bases and 9 bases respectively, with 15 bases between them. CDR1 and CDR2 (germline): ENHRY, SYGVKD. In nucleotides, the CDR3 is TGTGCCATAAACAGGGCGGTGGGTTCACCCCTCCACTTT. This codes for CAINRAVGSPLHF.

This chain connects TRBV2 to TRBJ1-1; D not certain. This CDR3 has 12 amino acids. V lost 10 bases, J lost 1 base, and 10 bases lay in between. Germline values: CDR1 SNHLY, CDR2 FYNNEI. As DNA, the CDR3 is TGTGCCACCAATTTGGGGAACACTGAAGCTTTCTTT. The encoded protein is CATNLGNTEAFF.

This clone was picked up a small number of times. The chain uses TRBV2 and TRBJ1-2; unclear D gene. V gave up 8 bases and J gave up 5 bases, with 15 bases separating them. The CDR3 is made up of 13 amino acids. Germline assignment: CDR1 SNHLY and CDR2 FYNNEI. The CDR3 spells CASGARTLYGYTF. The CDR3 coding sequence is TGTGCCAGCGGAGCGAGGACCCTATATGGCTACACCTTC.

The V gene is TRBV5-4, the J gene TRBJ2-1; perhaps TRBD2 as D (6 bases). Germline CDR1 SGHNT, CDR2 YYREEE (reference sequence). CDR3 length: 17 amino acids. The V end was cut by 0 bases, the J end by 9 bases, with 22 bases between. The CDR3 reads CASSLVVRGDLGVEQFF. CDR3 bases: TGTGCCAGCAGCTTGGTTGTCCGAGGGGACTTGGGGGTTGAGCAGTTCTTC.

The rearrangement joins TRBV4-2 to TRBJ2-5, with D possibly being TRBD2 (5 bases). This CDR3 has 15 residues. Germline V gene sequence: CDR1 LGHNA, CDR2 YNFKEQ. The V end was cut by 0 bases, the J end by 5 bases, with 13 bases between. The CDR3 loop reads CASSQEPRGRETQYF. The CDR3, as DNA: TGTGCCAGCAGCCAAGAACCTCGGGGTAGGGAGACCCAGTACTTC.